The 3 T cell receptor beta chains reported below all come from one sample, sequenced in a study of glioma-infiltrating T cells after dendritic cell vaccination (dated by TCRdb to the mid-2010s). The library was made by the immunoSEQ multiplex PCR assay. TCRdb took this table from immuneACCESS and kept in-frame rearrangements with V and J called. Such tables lack part of the clones; where checked against another copy, unresolved V genes explain under half of the gap, and the rest is unexplained. This sample gives tens of thousands of clones in total; approximately 85% of them show up just once. The ten largest clones add up to about 8.9% of the sample. The sequenced sample was blood, obtained before dendritic cell vaccination. The receptors here all came from a human donor with glioblastoma.

The V and J genes are TRBV5-8 and TRBJ1-3; D remains unclear. V was pared by 1 base and J by 9 bases, with 5 bases between. Germline V gene data show CDR1 as SGHTS and CDR2 as YDEGEE. This CDR3 comprises 11 residues. The CDR3 region is CASSLSGTIYF. The CDR3 DNA follows: TGTGCCAGCAGCTTGAGCGGCACCATATATTTT.

V and J are TRBV2 and TRBJ1-5; 7 bases are shared with TRBD1. The length of the CDR3 is 15 residues. Germline CDR1 SNHLY, CDR2 FYNNEI. V lost 5 bases to trimming and J lost 3 bases; unmatched junction nucleotides: 7. The CDR3 loop reads CASSRDSPFNQPQHF. The CDR3 DNA is TGTGCCAGCAGTCGGGACAGCCCATTCAATCAGCCCCAGCATTTT.

This chain links TRBV11-3 with TRBJ2-3; 7 bases are shared with TRBD1. This CDR3 has 16 residues. After removal of 1 base from V and 1 base from J, the junction contained 5 bases not matched to a gene. CDR1 SGHNT and CDR2 YENEEA come from the germline V gene. The CDR3 region has the DNA TGTGCCAGCAGCTTAGGGCCCCAGGGGGGCACAGATACGCAGTATTTT. This sequence encodes CASSLGPQGGTDTQYF. Based on the CDR3 plus reference TRBV11-3 and TRBJ2-3, the full variable domain is EAGVVQSPRYKIIEKKQPVAFWCNPISGHNTLYWYLQNLGQGPELLIRYENEEAVDDSQLPKDRFSAERLKGVDSTLKIQPAELGDSAVYLCASSLGPQGGTDTQYFGPGTRLTVL.